The 19 T cell receptor beta chains in this list originate from one sample, sequenced in a study of cytomegalovirus exposure and HLA in healthy donors. PCR was performed using 60 Vbeta and 13 Jbeta primers. Clones were sequenced by immunoSEQ multiplex PCR, and TCRdb holds only the in-frame ones, with some missing. The sample's table shows roughly 100,000 clones. Sequenced material: PBMCs. The receptors derive from a man aged 40-50 years in good health and CMV-seronegative.

V gene TRBV5-4 combines with J gene TRBJ1-1; TRBD1 might be the D (6 bases). CDR3 length: 16 amino acids. Trimming pared 1 base from V and 3 bases from J, leaving 16 bases between. CDR1 and CDR2 from the germline V gene are SGHNT and YYREEE (reference sequence). The CDR3 bases are TGTGCCAGCAGCTTGCCACATAGGGGGGGACACACTGAAGCTTTCTTT. It is translated as CASSLPHRGGHTEAFF.

The V and J genes are TRBV19 and TRBJ2-6, with a weak D call TRBD1 (6 bases). Germline values: CDR1 LNHDA, CDR2 SQIVND (reference sequence). The CDR3 contains 17 residues. V gave up 4 bases and J gave up 0 bases, with 13 bases separating them. The CDR3, as DNA: TGTGCCAGTAGTACCGGACAGAGCATCTCTGGGGCCAACGTCCTGACTTTC. As protein: CASSTGQSISGANVLTF.

The chain joins TRBV7-6 to TRBJ1-6, with 10 positions matching TRBD1. Germline trimming cut 2 bases from V and 10 bases from J; bases unmatched to any gene: 2. CDR1 is SGHVS, CDR2 FNYEAQ, per germline. CDR3 length: 14 amino acids. CDR3 sequence: CASSLWDRGSPLHF. Here the CDR3 DNA reads TGTGCCAGCAGCTTATGGGACAGGGGATCACCCCTCCACTTT.

This chain joins TRBV5-1 and TRBJ2-1, with TRBD2 identical over 14 bases. The CDR3 extends over 16 amino acids. The V gene's germline CDR1 is SGHRS and CDR2 YFSETQ. After removal of 2 bases from V and 9 bases from J, the junction contained 7 bases not matched to a gene. The DNA for the CDR3 is TGCGCCAGCAGCTTTAGACTAGCGGGGGGGCCCGGTGAGCAGTTCTTC. This codes for CASSFRLAGGPGEQFF.

This chain links TRBV9 with TRBJ1-2, with D possibly matching TRBD1 (6 bases). The CDR3 is 13 amino acids. Trimming took 4 bases from V and 8 from J, leaving 15 bases between them. Per the germline V gene, CDR1 is SGDLS and CDR2 is YYNGEE. The CDR3 region is CASSQGTIGGYTF. CDR3 sequence (DNA): TGTGCCAGCAGCCAGGGGACTATAGGGGGCTACACCTTC.

The J gene is TRBJ2-3, the V gene TRBV9, with 9 bases lining up with TRBD2. The CDR3 spans 17 residues. Germline loops: CDR1 SGDLS, CDR2 YYNGEE. The V gene end was trimmed by 6 bases and the J gene end by 2 bases; junction bases not matched to a gene: 13. The CDR3 bases are TGTGCCAGCAATAGATTAGCGGGAGAGGGGACCACAGATACGCAGTATTTT. Amino acid sequence: CASNRLAGEGTTDTQYF.

The gene calls are TRBV29-1 and TRBJ2-7; 7 nucleotides agree with TRBD1. V lost 3 bases and J lost 3; bases outside the gene matches: 2. The CDR3 is 12 residues long. The germline CDR1 and CDR2 sequences are SQVTM and ANQGSEA. Written as DNA, the CDR3 is TGCAGCGTTGATGCAGGGGGCTACGAGCAGTACTTC. Translated: CSVDAGGYEQYF.

The chain couples TRBV7-2 to TRBJ2-7; TRBD1 aligns across 7 bases. Germline values: CDR1 SGHTA, CDR2 FQGNSA. The CDR3 sequence is 11 residues long. The junction had 1 base not matched to a gene; V was cut back by 4 bases and J by 7 bases. This chain's CDR3 is CASSWGQEQYF. CDR3 in DNA: TGTGCCAGCAGCTGGGGACAGGAGCAGTACTTC.

The rearrangement links TRBV7-2 to TRBJ2-7; no clear D. Trimming left V 7 bases short and J 2 bases short, with 15 bases between. CDR3 length: 14 amino acids. Germline-derived CDR1 and CDR2 are SGHTA and FQGNSA. The CDR3 nucleotides read TGTGCCAGCACCAGGCCCTTCATTCCCTACGAGCAGTACTTC. This translates into CASTRPFIPYEQYF. The variable domain in full, completed from reference TRBV7-2 and TRBJ2-7, reads GAGVSQSPSNKVTEKGKDVELRCDPISGHTALYWYRQSLGQGLEFLIYFQGNSAPDKSGLPSDRFSAERTGGSVSTLTIQRTQQEDSAVYLCASTRPFIPYEQYFGPGTRLTVT.

About this clone itself: Germline is not matched at one junction end, which may reflect a read error. The chain has TRBV5-1 and TRBJ2-3, with TRBD2 matching 10 bases. CDR1 and CDR2 (germline): SGHRS, YFSETQ. This CDR3 contains 14 residues. The CDR3 sequence is CASGLAGGADTQYF. In DNA, the CDR3 is TGCGCCAGCGGCTTAGCGGGAGGCGCAGATACGCAGTATTTT. The full variable domain, completed using reference TRBV5-1 and TRBJ2-3, is KAGVTQTPRYLIKTRGQQVTLSCSPISGHRSVSWYQQTPGQGLQFLFEYFSETQRNKGNFPGRFSGRQFSNSRSEMNVSTLELGDSALYLCASGLAGGADTQYFGPGTRLTVL.

As concerns this clone: Within the sample, other DNA sequences also encode this same CDR3. The chain employs TRBV18 and TRBJ1-1, with no clear D. Trimming took off 3 bases at V and 2 bases at J, with 7 bases between the two ends. This CDR3 has 13 amino acids. CDR1 is KGHSH, CDR2 LQKENI, per germline. This CDR3 is CASSPQKNTEAFF. The CDR3, as DNA: TGTGCCAGCTCACCGCAGAAAAACACTGAAGCTTTCTTT.

The chain recombines TRBV7-9 with TRBJ2-5; the match to TRBD2 covers 14 bases. Germline V CDR1 and CDR2: SEHNR, FQNEAQ (reference sequence). V gave up 2 bases and J gave up 0 bases; unmatched junction bases: 2. The CDR3 is 17 amino acids. The CDR3 DNA sequence: TGTGCCAGCAGCTTACCGACTAGCGGGGGGGACCAAGAGACCCAGTACTTC. It is translated as CASSLPTSGGDQETQYF.

The chain employs TRBV5-1 and TRBJ1-1, with D perhaps matching TRBD1 (5 bases). The germline V gene encodes CDR1 SGHRS and CDR2 YFSETQ. The CDR3 runs to 16 residues. V lost 5 bases to trimming and J lost 0 bases, with 17 bases between them. CDR3 sequence (DNA): TGCGCCAGCAGAGGGAGGCAGGGCCCATTGAACACTGAAGCTTTCTTT. Protein: CASRGRQGPLNTEAFF.

The chain has TRBV5-6 and TRBJ2-3; TRBD1 might be the D (5 bases). This CDR3 is 16 amino acids long. With 3 bases removed from V and 1 base from J, the gap between germline ends came to 15 bases. Germline V gene data show CDR1 as SGHDT and CDR2 as YYEEEE. The CDR3 nucleotides read TGTGCCAGCAGCTCTACAGGCTCATCCCGCACAGATACGCAGTATTTT. Translation gives CASSSTGSSRTDTQYF.

V and J are TRBV7-9 and TRBJ2-1; 7 positions match TRBD1. Germline CDR1 is SEHNR and CDR2 is FQNEAQ (reference sequence). CDR3 length: 16 amino acids. V dropped 0 bases and J dropped 2; count of bases not matched to a gene: 4. This chain's CDR3 is CASSLARDSTYNEQFF. In DNA form, the CDR3 reads TGTGCCAGCAGCTTAGCACGGGACAGCACCTACAATGAGCAGTTCTTC.

V gene TRBV7-2 combines with J gene TRBJ1-2, with TRBD1 as a possible D gene (6 bases). The V and J ends lost 5 bases and 7 bases respectively, with 11 bases between them. The CDR3 is 12 amino acids. CDR1 is SGHTA, CDR2 FQGNSA, per germline. DNA for the CDR3: TGTGCCAGCAGCCTCAACAGGGTTGGCTACACCTTC. Its protein is CASSLNRVGYTF.

The chain uses TRBV19 and TRBJ1-4; D call uncertain. Trimming removed 3 bases at V and 2 bases at J, with 13 bases between. The CDR3 extends over 16 amino acids. In germline, CDR1 is LNHDA, CDR2 SQIVND (reference sequence). The CDR3 is CASSILSGNTNEKLFF. The DNA for the CDR3 is TGTGCCAGTAGTATTTTATCGGGGAATACTAATGAAAAACTGTTTTTT.

The CDR3 region has the DNA TGCGCCAGCAGCCCCCGACAGGGGGAGAGCTATGGCTACACCTTC. The encoded protein is CASSPRQGESYGYTF. This sequence joins TRBV5-1 and TRBJ1-2, with 9 nucleotides matching TRBD1. Germline V lookup: CDR1 SGHRS, CDR2 YFSETQ. Unmatched junction bases numbered 8, after V lost 4 bases and J lost 4 bases. The CDR3 covers 15 residues.

V gene TRBV9 combines with J gene TRBJ2-1; 9 bases line up with TRBD2. The CDR3 sequence is 16 residues long. Germline-derived CDR1 and CDR2 are SGDLS and YYNGEE. Trimming at V came to 4 bases and at J to 10 bases, leaving 15 bases not matched to a gene. CDR3 sequence (DNA): TGTGCCAGCAGCCCCCACGCGGTAGCGGGGGAGGGGGAGCAGTTCTTC. It encodes CASSPHAVAGEGEQFF.